The following is a T cell receptor beta chain sequence with its context. This clone has a single count. The specificity of this receptor is unknown. Base qualities are not provided; no much larger clone lies one nucleotide away. The data were taken from a study of vaccination effects on CD4 cells after COVID-19 (dated by TCRdb to between 2022 and 2023). Concerning the study at large: Across the study, the median time from the second dose to post-vaccine sampling was 72 days (range 14 to 241). SARS-CoV-2 spike-specific CD4+ TCR repertoires were compared before and after mRNA vaccination in COVID-19 convalescent patients and in infection-naive vaccine recipients. Altogether, over 9 COVID-19 convalescent patients and a few SARS-CoV-2-naive healthy vaccine recipients made up the full study. Cultures from other donors in the study were sequenced with the Oncomine TCR Beta short-read assay on an Illumina iSeq 100.

To identify antigen-specific CD4+ T cell clonotypes by their expansion, the ViraFEST assay first stimulated PBMC with viral peptide pools and then applied TCR sequencing. After approximately 11 days of culture, CD4+ T cells were isolated with the EasySep CD4+ T cell isolation kit. Each participant received two doses of an mRNA SARS-CoV-2 vaccine, either BNT162b2 or mRNA-1273. Healthy vaccine recipients had no prior SARS-CoV-2 infection, confirmed by negative nucleocapsid antibodies before and after vaccination. Some 2 million PBMC per well were cultured in IMDM with 5% human AB serum, 8 to 10 IU/ml IL-2 and gentamicin, plus 10 ug/ml peptides. Half of the culture medium was replaced with fresh IL-2-containing medium on days 3 and 7. Unless noted otherwise, every peptide stimulation condition was grown in triplicate wells. PBMC were separated from whole blood using Ficoll-Paque Plus gradient centrifugation and were then either cryopreserved at -140C or used fresh. The spike proteins of SARS-CoV-2 and of the common cold coronaviruses HCoV-NL63, HCoV-OC43 and HCoV-229E were spanned by overlapping peptide pools. Genomic DNA was extracted from cultured CD4+ T cells with the QIAamp micro DNA kit.

The germline V gene sets CDR1 to SQVTM and CDR2 to ANQGSEA. Trimming costs V 3 bases and J 7 bases, and their ends lie 12 bases apart. There are 13 amino acids in the CDR3, from cysteine to phenylalanine inclusive. Of the read, only the CDR3 DNA is kept; its 39 bases are in frame from base 1. The paper's findings and limits, for the study overall: Clones induced by infection and clones induced by vaccination both contracted markedly at late timepoints after vaccination, which fits with T cell responses waning over time. The study was limited by a small number of convalescent patients, and early post-infection timepoints were lacking. In healthy vaccine recipients, vaccine-induced clones were almost all SARS-CoV-2 mono-reactive, with only 1 of 255 being cross-reactive with common cold coronaviruses.

Library construction relied on the immunoSEQ multiplex PCR assay. DNA from the cultured and isolated CD4+ T cells underwent TCR beta CDR3 sequencing. In the authors' own workflow: Non-productive TCR sequences were removed and reads were trimmed to the CDR3 region, keeping CDR3s of at least 7 amino acids. Antigen-specific clonotypes were identified with the MANAFEST web app by comparing expansion in peptide wells against reference cultures. Positive clones required FDR<0.05 expansion versus reference and all other wells, odds ratio above 5, and frequency above 0.1% in two replicate wells. Cross-reactive clonotypes were defined as significantly expanded in SARS-CoV-2 spike wells and in at least one common cold coronavirus spike condition. Levenshtein distance calculated with the stringdist R package was used to assess CDR3 similarity, and unrooted trees were constructed with ape in R 3.6.1. Not all clones reach the TCRdb copy of this immuneACCESS table, which keeps in-frame sequences only. Checked studies attribute under half of the gap to unresolved V genes and leave the rest unexplained. The DNA was the basis for D and trimming; V, J and clone size are from that table. Counted in this sample were tens of thousands of clones; around three quarters of them appeared once. The ten largest clones add up to roughly 15% of the sample.

The clonotype was recovered from a human donor who received a COVID-19 vaccine. The input for sequencing was CD4+ T cells from PBMCs cultured with HCoV-OC43 spike peptides, taken after COVID-19 vaccination. The sample's cell subset or site label, decoded: HCoV-OC43 spike overlapping peptide pool stimulation. The chain is assembled from TRBV29-1 and TRBJ1-4, with no D gene named confidently. The CDR3 region: CSVDHGIGEKLFF. Here is the DNA: TGCAGCGTTGACCATGGCATTGGTGAAAAACTGTTTTTT. Outside the CDR3, residues come from the reference TRBV29-1 and TRBJ1-4 proteins, so the full variable domain is: SAVISQKPSRDICQRGTSLTIQCQVDSQVTMMFWYRQQPGQSLTLIATANQGSEATYESGFVIDKFPISRPNLTFSTLTVSNMSPEDSSIYLCSVDHGIGEKLFFGSGTQLSVL.